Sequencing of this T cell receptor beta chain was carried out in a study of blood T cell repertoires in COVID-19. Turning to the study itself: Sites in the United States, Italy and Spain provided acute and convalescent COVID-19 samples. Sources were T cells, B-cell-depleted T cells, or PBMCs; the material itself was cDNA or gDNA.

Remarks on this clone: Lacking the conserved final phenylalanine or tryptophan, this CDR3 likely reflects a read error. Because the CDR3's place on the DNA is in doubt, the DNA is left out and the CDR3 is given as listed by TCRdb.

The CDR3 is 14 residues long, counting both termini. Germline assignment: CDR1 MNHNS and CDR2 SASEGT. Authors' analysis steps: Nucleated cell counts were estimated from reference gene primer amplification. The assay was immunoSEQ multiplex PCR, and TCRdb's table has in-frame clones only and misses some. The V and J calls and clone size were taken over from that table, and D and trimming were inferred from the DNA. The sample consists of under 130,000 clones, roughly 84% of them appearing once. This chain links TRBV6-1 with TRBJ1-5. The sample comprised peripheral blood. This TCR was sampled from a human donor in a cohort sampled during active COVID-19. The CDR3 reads CASSEGILLYPGTV.